Shown below are 11 T cell receptor beta chains from a single sample sequenced in a study of Graves' ophthalmopathy and Graves' hyperthyroidism. Investigators amplified TCR beta CDR3 regions from RNA transcripts. An opening RT-PCR round employed HTBI primers and preceded a second-round multiplex PCR. MiXCR, run by TCRdb on the multiplex PCR reads, gives a single entry per CDR3 protein. The table lists 150,000 to 200,000 distinct CDR3 sequences, approximately 40% of them singletons. Sequenced input: peripheral blood. These TCRs come from a woman aged 35 to 49 with Graves' ophthalmopathy.

This clonotype was counted at least ten times. The chain recombines TRBV6-6 with TRBJ2-7, with TRBD1 identical over 8 bases. Germline V gives CDR1 MNHNY, CDR2 SVGAGI (reference sequence). The CDR3 covers 15 residues. V dropped 0 bases and J dropped 3; count of bases not matched to a gene: 4. CDR3 in DNA: TGTGCCAGCAGTTACTCACGCAGGGGGCTCTACGAGCAGTACTTC. As protein: CASSYSRRGLYEQYF.

This clonotype was counted ten times or more. The chain employs TRBV14 and TRBJ2-7; either TRBD1 or TRBD2 may supply D (6 bases each). V lost 2 bases to trimming and J lost 3 bases, with 14 bases between them. The CDR3 loop spans 15 amino acids. CDR1 and CDR2 from the germline V gene are SGHDN and FVKESK. The CDR3 region is CASSQFKGGYYEQYF. As DNA, the CDR3 is TGTGCCAGCAGCCAATTTAAAGGGGGGTACTACGAGCAGTACTTC.

The gene calls are TRBV6-1 and TRBJ1-1, with D unclear. The V end lost 7 bases, the J end lost 0 bases, and 12 bases lay between the germline ends. Per germline, CDR1 MNHNS and CDR2 SASEGT. This CDR3 is built from 14 residues. CDR3 nucleotides: TGTGCCAGCATGCCCCCACTCATGAACACTGAAGCTTTCTTT. Encoded protein: CASMPPLMNTEAFF.

Many counts were recorded for this clonotype. The chain uses TRBV6-2 or TRBV6-3 and TRBJ1-2; the match to TRBD1 covers 12 bases. The trim removed 0 bases at V and 2 bases at J, leaving 7 bases unmatched. The CDR3 is 18 amino acids. CDR1 is MNHEY and CDR2 is SVGEGT in the germline V gene. The DNA for the CDR3 is TGTGCCAGCAGTTACTCGGGACAGGGGGCCAACCTCAACTATGGCTACACCTTC. This codes for CASSYSGQGANLNYGYTF.

The rearrangement links TRBV20-1 to TRBJ2-5, with 9 positions matching TRBD2. V was clipped by 1 base and J by 5 bases; unmatched bases: 2. Per germline, CDR1 DFQATT and CDR2 SNEGSKA (reference sequence). The CDR3 is 13 amino acids. CDR3 loop: CSARGSGSETQYF. The CDR3 DNA follows: TGCAGTGCTAGAGGTAGCGGGAGTGAGACCCAGTACTTC.

The CDR3 nucleotides are TGTGCCATCAGTGGTCAGCTAGCTTGGTACGAGCAGTACTTC. Translation gives CAISGQLAWYEQYF. This rearrangement joins TRBV10-3 to TRBJ2-7, with TRBD2 as a possible D gene (5 bases). The CDR3 length is 14 residues. Germline CDR1 and CDR2: ENHRY and SYGVKD. V was trimmed by 4 bases and J by 4 bases, leaving 14 bases between them.

The table lists this clonotype with many counts. The chain links TRBV5-1 to TRBJ2-6, with D perhaps assigned TRBD1 or TRBD2 (5 bases each). CDR3 length: 16 amino acids. Germline V lookup: CDR1 SGHRS, CDR2 YFSETQ. Trimming pared 0 bases from V and 1 base from J, leaving 8 bases between. The CDR3 sequence: CASSLAGASGANVLTF. CDR3 DNA: TGCGCCAGCAGCTTGGCCGGGGCTTCTGGGGCCAACGTCCTGACTTTC. Combining the CDR3 with reference TRBV5-1 and TRBJ2-6 gives the whole variable domain KAGVTQTPRYLIKTRGQQVTLSCSPISGHRSVSWYQQTPGQGLQFLFEYFSETQRNKGNFPGRFSGRQFSNSRSEMNVSTLELGDSALYLCASSLAGASGANVLTFGAGSRLTVL.

This clonotype has at least ten counts. The V gene is TRBV11-2, the J gene TRBJ1-2; D is possibly TRBD1 (6 bases). CDR3 size: 12 residues. Deletions cut 5 bases from V and 8 bases from J, with 12 bases between. CDR1 is SGHAT and CDR2 is FQNNGV in the germline V gene. The chain's CDR3 is CASSTTGIGYTF. CDR3 DNA: TGTGCCAGCAGCACAACAGGGATCGGCTACACCTTC.

At least ten counts were recorded for this clonotype. J is TRBJ1-5 and V is TRBV4-1; the D is unclear. Trimming stripped 3 bases from V and 4 bases from J, with 10 bases between. From germline, CDR1 is MGHRA and CDR2 YSYEKL. This CDR3 is 14 amino acids long. The CDR3 DNA reads as TGCGCCAGCAGCCAGCCAGTGGGTAATCAGCCCCAGCATTTT. Translated: CASSQPVGNQPQHF.

This clonotype was observed at least ten times. Sequence at one end of the junction differs from germline and may be a read error. CDR3 residues: CASRQASDRDNSPLHF. CDR3 bases: TGTGCCAGTAGACAGGCCTCGGACAGAGATAATTCGCCCCTCCACTTT. The chain combines TRBV19 with TRBJ1-6; the D gene is possibly TRBD1 (6 bases). Germline V gene sequence: CDR1 LNHDA, CDR2 SQIVND (reference sequence). CDR3 size: 16 residues.

This clonotype was recorded at least ten times. This CDR3 is CASSSIPQGRSGNTIYF. CDR3 coding DNA: TGTGCCAGCAGTTCAATCCCTCAGGGCCGGTCTGGAAACACCATATATTTT. The chain recombines TRBV28 with TRBJ1-3, with D maybe TRBD1 (5 bases). V was clipped by 4 bases and J by 1 base, with 17 bases between them. This CDR3 is 17 amino acids long. Looked up from germline, CDR1 is MDHEN and CDR2 is SYDVKM.